These 27 T cell receptor beta chains were all obtained from the same sample, sequenced in a study of blood T cells in healthy people across ages. The second PCR ran about 7 to 12 cycles with a sample-barcoded 5' primer and J-beta primers. TCRdb analysed the 5' RACE reads with MiXCR anew, one entry per CDR3 protein. The sample yields 1.5 million to 2 million distinct CDR3 sequences, around 48% seen once. The sample consisted of blood. Source of these receptors: a middle-aged woman in good health.

The chain couples TRBV4-2 to TRBJ1-2; 7 positions match TRBD1. CDR3 length equals 15 residues. Germline trimming cut 3 bases from V and 3 bases from J; bases unmatched to any gene: 7. Germline lookup yields CDR1 LGHNA and CDR2 YNFKEQ. CDR3 coding DNA: TGTGCCAGCAGCCAGGCAGCCGGGACAGACTATGGCTACACCTTC. Amino acids: CASSQAAGTDYGYTF.

The genes are TRBV12-3 or TRBV12-4 and TRBJ1-5; unclear D gene. The CDR3 totals 13 residues. The germline V and J ends were trimmed by 1 base and 9 bases, with 10 bases remaining between them. In DNA, the CDR3 is TGTGCCAGCAGTTTAGACGGAGGAAGGCCCCAGCATTTT. Its translation: CASSLDGGRPQHF.

This clonotype was seen only a few times. Just one base apart from a much larger clone, this may be a read error. The chain carries TRBV4-2 and TRBJ2-3; D unclear. Germline CDR1 is LGHNA and CDR2 is YNFKEQ. With 3 bases removed from V and 3 bases from J, the gap between germline ends came to 4 bases. The CDR3 is made up of 12 amino acids. DNA of the CDR3: TGTGCCAGCAGCCACGAGACAGATACGCAGTATTTT. Translated: CASSHETDTQYF.

The chain joins TRBV5-1 to TRBJ1-2, with TRBD1 matching 11 bases. Germline V gene sequence: CDR1 SGHRS, CDR2 YFSETQ. After removal of 3 bases from V and 0 bases from J, the junction contained 7 bases not matched to a gene. The CDR3 totals 17 residues. CDR3 region: CASSSVPGQGANYGYTF. CDR3 coding DNA: TGCGCCAGCAGCTCAGTCCCGGGACAGGGGGCTAACTATGGCTACACCTTC.

This clonotype was counted only a few times. The chain uses TRBV6-6 and TRBJ2-1; 9 bases match TRBD2. Unmatched junction bases numbered 5, after V lost 6 bases and J lost 5 bases. CDR3 length equals 14 residues. The germline CDR1 and CDR2 sequences are MNHNY and SVGAGI (reference sequence). Here the CDR3 reads CASRRGGADNEQFF. In nucleotides, the CDR3 is TGTGCCAGCAGGCGCGGGGGGGCGGACAATGAGCAGTTCTTC.

This clonotype appeared a few times. The V call is TRBV7-2, the J call TRBJ2-1; maybe TRBD2 (5 bases). From germline, CDR1 is SGHTA and CDR2 FQGNSA. CDR3 length equals 14 residues. Trimming removed 10 bases at V and 3 bases at J, with 16 bases between. The CDR3, as DNA: TGTGCCACCTCCGACCAGCGGCTCTACAATGAGCAGTTCTTC. Its protein product is CATSDQRLYNEQFF.

The chain joins TRBV2 to TRBJ2-1, with 7 bases fitting TRBD1. V gave up 8 bases and J gave up 2 bases; unmatched junction bases: 3. The CDR3 loop spans 13 amino acids. CDR1 is SNHLY, CDR2 FYNNEI, per germline. The CDR3 is CASCRGTYNEQFF. In DNA, the CDR3 is TGTGCCAGCTGCAGGGGGACCTACAATGAGCAGTTCTTC.

The V call is TRBV20-1, the J call TRBJ1-1, with 10 bases that match TRBD1. The CDR3 runs 16 residues. Germline V gives CDR1 DFQATT, CDR2 SNEGSKA (reference sequence). The V gene end was trimmed by 3 bases and the J gene end by 4 bases; junction bases not matched to a gene: 11. CDR3: CSARLWDRGAGTEAFF. The CDR3, as DNA: TGCAGTGCTAGGCTCTGGGACAGGGGTGCGGGCACTGAAGCTTTCTTT.

Many counts were recorded for this clonotype. This rearrangement joins TRBV2 to TRBJ2-6, with D uncertain. In germline, CDR1 is SNHLY, CDR2 FYNNEI. V was trimmed by 0 bases and J by 4 bases, leaving 10 bases between them. This CDR3 spans 16 amino acids. DNA for the CDR3: TGTGCCAGCAGTGAAGCGGTGGGATCAGGGGCCAACGTCCTGACTTTC. Residues: CASSEAVGSGANVLTF.

The chain uses TRBV7-6 and TRBJ2-3; 11 bases line up with TRBD2. Germline V gene lookup returns CDR1 SGHVS and CDR2 FNYEAQ. The trim removed 2 bases at V and 0 bases at J, leaving 7 bases unmatched. This CDR3 has 18 residues. The CDR3 region is CASSLTSGGISSTDTQYF. The CDR3 coding sequence is TGTGCCAGCAGCTTAACTAGCGGGGGTATTTCTAGCACAGATACGCAGTATTTT.

This sequence joins TRBV6-1 and TRBJ1-2; tentatively, D is TRBD1 (5 bases). Germline loops: CDR1 MNHNS, CDR2 SASEGT. This CDR3 region has 11 residues. Trimming cost V 6 bases and J 8 bases, with 10 bases left between them. The CDR3 DNA follows: TGTGCCAGCAGGGGAACAGGAGGCTACACCTTC. Translating it yields CASRGTGGYTF.

This clonotype occurred a few times. V gene TRBV7-2 combines with J gene TRBJ2-7; TRBD2 aligns across 10 bases. The V segment lost 1 base and the J segment 0 bases; nucleotides outside the gene matches: 12. CDR3 size: 19 residues. The germline CDR1 and CDR2 sequences are SGHTA and FQGNSA. The chain's CDR3 is CASSLVGIAGGKSSYEQYF. The CDR3 region has the DNA TGTGCCAGCAGCTTAGTAGGAATAGCGGGGGGCAAGAGCTCCTACGAGCAGTACTTC.

The J gene is TRBJ1-2, the V gene TRBV25-1; a weak D match, TRBD1 (6 bases). The CDR3 runs 14 residues. V lost 6 bases, J lost 4 bases, and 15 bases lay in between. Germline assignment: CDR1 MGHDK and CDR2 SYGVNS. The CDR3 is CASSLKTGSYGYTF. The CDR3 nucleotides are TGTGCCAGCAGCCTCAAGACAGGCAGCTATGGCTACACCTTC.

The J gene is TRBJ2-5, the V gene TRBV7-2; 7 bases align to TRBD2. This CDR3 spans 22 amino acids. V gave up 0 bases and J gave up 2 bases; unmatched junction bases: 24. The V gene's germline CDR1 is SGHTA and CDR2 FQGNSA. This CDR3 reads CASSLAPPRGSLKTPDQETQYF. The CDR3 region has the DNA TGTGCCAGCAGCTTAGCCCCCCCGCGGGGGAGCCTGAAGACTCCAGATCAAGAGACCCAGTACTTC.

The gene calls are TRBV28 and TRBJ2-3; D gene unclear. With 3 bases removed from V and 3 bases from J, the gap between germline ends came to 16 bases. The germline V gene encodes CDR1 MDHEN and CDR2 SYDVKM. The CDR3 extends over 16 amino acids. CDR3: CASSFQSGRFTDTQYF. DNA of the CDR3: TGTGCCAGCAGTTTCCAGTCCGGCAGATTTACAGATACGCAGTATTTT.

The V gene is TRBV4-1, the J gene TRBJ2-3; the match to TRBD1 covers 11 bases. The trim removed 2 bases at V and 4 bases at J, leaving 11 bases unmatched. Germline V gene data show CDR1 as MGHRA and CDR2 as YSYEKL. The CDR3 runs to 18 residues. The CDR3 DNA reads TGCGCCAGCAGCCAACGGCACCGGGACAGGGGGATCCCAGATACGCAGTATTTT. Residues: CASSQRHRDRGIPDTQYF.

The chain is built from TRBV20-1 and TRBJ2-1, with D perhaps TRBD1 (6 bases). Trimming removed 6 bases at V and 4 bases at J, with 13 bases between. This CDR3 contains 13 residues. Germline V gene lookup returns CDR1 DFQATT and CDR2 SNEGSKA (reference sequence). The CDR3 is CSAEGQNYNEQFF. CDR3 sequence (DNA): TGCAGTGCAGAAGGACAGAATTACAATGAGCAGTTCTTC.

V and J are TRBV6-5 and TRBJ2-1; D gene ambiguous. Germline CDR1 MNHEY, CDR2 SVGAGI. The germline V and J ends were trimmed by 0 bases and 8 bases, with 8 bases remaining between them. This CDR3 region has 13 residues. This chain's CDR3 is CASSYSLGYEQFF. In DNA form, the CDR3 reads TGTGCCAGCAGTTACTCTTTGGGGTATGAGCAGTTCTTC.

The rearrangement joins TRBV7-2 to TRBJ1-2; TRBD1 matches 7 bases. Per germline, CDR1 SGHTA and CDR2 FQGNSA. V lost 3 bases to trimming and J lost 5 bases; unmatched junction nucleotides: 6. The CDR3 contains 14 residues. The CDR3 reads CASSLEGTDYGYTF. The CDR3 nucleotides are TGTGCCAGCAGCTTGGAGGGGACAGATTATGGCTACACCTTC.

The J gene is TRBJ2-1, the V gene TRBV4-3, with 8 bases matching TRBD2. Germline trimming cut 1 base from V and 7 bases from J; bases unmatched to any gene: 9. This CDR3 has 16 residues. CDR1 LGHNA and CDR2 YSLEER come from the germline V gene. The CDR3 protein is CASSQVGGALRNEQFF. DNA for the CDR3: TGCGCCAGCAGCCAAGTCGGGGGGGCCCTTCGGAATGAGCAGTTCTTC.

J is TRBJ1-2 and V is TRBV4-1, with TRBD1 as a possible D gene (6 bases). Germline values: CDR1 MGHRA, CDR2 YSYEKL. V was clipped by 1 base and J by 5 bases, with 14 bases between them. CDR3 length: 15 amino acids. The CDR3 sequence is CASSQGIAGEYGYTF. CDR3 coding DNA: TGCGCCAGCAGCCAAGGGATTGCAGGGGAGTATGGCTACACCTTC.

This clonotype was found a few times. The V call is TRBV7-9, the J call TRBJ2-5; D is possibly TRBD2 (6 bases). Germline loops: CDR1 SEHNR, CDR2 FQNEAQ (reference sequence). There are 15 residues in the CDR3. V lost 1 base, J lost 11 bases, and 20 bases lay in between. DNA of the CDR3: TGTGCCAGCAGCTTAGGGTACCCGGAGGGAGATGAGCAGTACTTC. This sequence encodes CASSLGYPEGDEQYF.

This clonotype occurred a few times. The chain recombines TRBV29-1 with TRBJ2-3; 9 nucleotides line up with TRBD2. The CDR3 is 16 amino acids. Trimming took 4 bases from V and 2 from J; bases not matched to a gene: 10. CDR1 and CDR2 (germline): SQVTM, ANQGSEA. The CDR3 DNA reads as TGCAGCGTTGCCGGGGGACTAGCAAGAAACACAGATACGCAGTATTTT. The encoded protein is CSVAGGLARNTDTQYF.

This clonotype turned up a few times. The chain employs TRBV6-2 or TRBV6-3 and TRBJ2-7, with D possibly TRBD2 on 6 matching bases. Germline assignment: CDR1 MNHEY and CDR2 SVGEGT. V was shortened by 5 bases and J by 2 bases, with 13 bases between the two germline ends. The CDR3 covers 14 residues. In DNA form, the CDR3 reads TGTGCCAGCAGTAAAGAGGGAGGCACCTACGAGCAGTACTTC. Residues: CASSKEGGTYEQYF.

This clonotype was picked up a small number of times. The rearrangement joins TRBV15 to TRBJ2-5, with D unclear. Germline assignment: CDR1 LNHNV and CDR2 YYDKDF (reference sequence). The V end was cut by 6 bases, the J end by 2 bases, with 4 bases between. The CDR3 runs 11 residues. Here the CDR3 reads CATSKQETQYF. The CDR3 nucleotides read TGTGCCACCAGTAAACAAGAGACCCAGTACTTC.

This clonotype was counted only a few times. Here the CDR3 reads CASSLDLEPLSSYEQYF. CDR3 nucleotide sequence: TGTGCCAGCAGCTTAGATTTGGAGCCTCTTAGCTCCTACGAGCAGTACTTC. The genes are TRBV7-2 and TRBJ2-7; unclear D gene. The V and J ends lost 1 base and 0 bases respectively, with 16 bases between them. This CDR3 is 17 amino acids long. Per germline, CDR1 SGHTA and CDR2 FQGNSA.

The CDR3 DNA reads TGTGCCAGCAAAGGGTTGGCAGATGGGCATGAAAAACTGTTTTTT. Amino acid sequence: CASKGLADGHEKLFF. The V gene is TRBV27, the J gene TRBJ1-4, with D hard to call. V was clipped by 7 bases and J by 6 bases, with 18 bases between them. This CDR3 contains 15 residues. The germline V gene has CDR1 MNHEY and CDR2 SMNVEV (reference sequence).